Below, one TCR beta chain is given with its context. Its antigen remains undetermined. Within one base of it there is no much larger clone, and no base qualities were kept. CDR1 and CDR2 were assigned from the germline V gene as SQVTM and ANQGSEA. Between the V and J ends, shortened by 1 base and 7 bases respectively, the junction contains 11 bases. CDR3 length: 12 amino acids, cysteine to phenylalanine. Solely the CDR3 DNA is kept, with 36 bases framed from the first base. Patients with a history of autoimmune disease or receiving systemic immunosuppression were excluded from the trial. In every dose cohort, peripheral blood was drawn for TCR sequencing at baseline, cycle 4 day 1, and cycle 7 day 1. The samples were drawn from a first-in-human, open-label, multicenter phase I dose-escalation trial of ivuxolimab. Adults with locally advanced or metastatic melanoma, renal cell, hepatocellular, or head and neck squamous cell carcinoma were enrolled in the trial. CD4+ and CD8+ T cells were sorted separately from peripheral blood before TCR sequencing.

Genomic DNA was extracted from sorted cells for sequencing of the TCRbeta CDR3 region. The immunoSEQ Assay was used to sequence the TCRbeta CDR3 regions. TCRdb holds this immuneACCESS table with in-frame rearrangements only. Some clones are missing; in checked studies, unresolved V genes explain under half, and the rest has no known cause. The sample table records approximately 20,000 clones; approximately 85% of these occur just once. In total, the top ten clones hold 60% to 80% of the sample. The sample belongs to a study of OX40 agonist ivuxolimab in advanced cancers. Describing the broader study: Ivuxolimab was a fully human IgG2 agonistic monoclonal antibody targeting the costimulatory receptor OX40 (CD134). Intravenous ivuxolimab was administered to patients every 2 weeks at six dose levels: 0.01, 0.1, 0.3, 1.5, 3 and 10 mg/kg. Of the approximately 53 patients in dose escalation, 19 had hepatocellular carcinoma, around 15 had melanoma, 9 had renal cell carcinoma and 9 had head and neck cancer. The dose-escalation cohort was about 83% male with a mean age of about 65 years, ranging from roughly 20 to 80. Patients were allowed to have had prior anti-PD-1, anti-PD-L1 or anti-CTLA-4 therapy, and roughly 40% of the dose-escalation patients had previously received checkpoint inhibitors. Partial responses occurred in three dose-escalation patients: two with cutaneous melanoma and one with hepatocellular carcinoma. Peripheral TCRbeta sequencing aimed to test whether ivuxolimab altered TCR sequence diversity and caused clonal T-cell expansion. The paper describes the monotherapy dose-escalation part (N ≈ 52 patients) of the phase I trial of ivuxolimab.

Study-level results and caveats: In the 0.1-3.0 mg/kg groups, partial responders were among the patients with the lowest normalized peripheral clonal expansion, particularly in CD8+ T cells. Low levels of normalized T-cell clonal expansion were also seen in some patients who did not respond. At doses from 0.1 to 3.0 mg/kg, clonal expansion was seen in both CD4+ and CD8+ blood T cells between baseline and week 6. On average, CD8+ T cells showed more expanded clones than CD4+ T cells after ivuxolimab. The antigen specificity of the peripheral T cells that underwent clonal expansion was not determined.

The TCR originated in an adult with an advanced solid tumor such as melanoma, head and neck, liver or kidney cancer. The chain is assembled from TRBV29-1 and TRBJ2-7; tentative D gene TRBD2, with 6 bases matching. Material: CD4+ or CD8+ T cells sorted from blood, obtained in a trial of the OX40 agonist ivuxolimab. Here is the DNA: TGCAGCGTTGAAGCCCTGGGGAGGGAGCAGTACTTC. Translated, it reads CSVEALGREQYF.